A selection of T cell receptor delta chains follows, all from one sample in a study of gamma-delta T cells after stem cell transplantation. TCRdb fed the RT-PCR reads to CATT. The data hold some 2,400 delta-chain clones, with 44% observed a single time. Sequences were obtained from gamma-delta T cells. The receptors here all came from a human donor. It is not recorded whose cells these are; they may come from a transplant donor. Both conserved end residues are part of each CDR3. D genes are given only for firm matches. Expanded clones get a size class; other rows say once, few or many, or leave the size out.

cdr3_length j_call v_call clone_size d_call cdr3_nt cdr3_aa
18 TRDJ1 TRDV2 few TRDD3 TGTGCCTGTGACACCCTCTATACTGGGGGACTACGCACCGATAAACTCATCTTT CACDTLYTGGLRTDKLIF
17 TRDJ1 TRDV2 . TRDD3 TGTGCCTGTGACAAGCTGGGGGATTTGGGTCTCACCGATAAATCCATCTTT CACDKLGDLGLTDKSIF
19 TRDJ1 TRDV2 few TRDD3 TGTGCCTGTGACACCGTAGAGTCACAAAAACTGGGGGATACCGATAAACTCATCTTT CACDTVESQKLGDTDKLIF
21 TRDJ1 TRDV2 . TRDD3 TGTGCCTGTGACACCGTACTGGGGGTTCGAACCCCGCGATCGTACACCGATAAACTCATCTTT CACDTVLGVRTPRSYTDKLIF
19 TRDJ1 TRDV2 few TRDD3 TGTGCCTGTGACAGGTTATCCCAGGGGGGATACGATGACACCGATAAACTCATCTTT CACDRLSQGGYDDTDKLIF
19 TRDJ1 TRDV2 . TRDD3 TGTGCCTGTGAACGCTTACTGGGGGATACGCGGCGCTTTGCCGATAACCTCATCTTT CACERLLGDTRRFADNLIF
19 TRDJ1 TRDV2 few TRDD3 TGTGCCTGTGACATCGTCAGTACTGGGGGATACGGCGGCACCGATAAACTCATCTTT CACDIVSTGGYGGTDKLIF
18 TRDJ1 TRDV2 . . TGTGCCTGTGACCCCGTCGGGATGGCGGGGACGCACACCGATAAACTCATCTTT CACDPVGMAGTHTDKLIF
21 TRDJ1 TRDV2 . . TGTGCCTGTGACACCGTTAAGGCCCCTGTCGGGGGCTACAGAGACACCGCTAAACTCATCTTT CACDTVKAPVGGYRDTAKLIF
18 TRDJ1 TRDV2 once . TGTGCCTGTGACTCTTTGCGGGGTTCGGATCAGTACACCGATAAACTCATCTTT CACDSLRGSDQYTDKLIF
16 TRDJ1 TRDV2 . TRDD3 TGTGCCTGTAACTCTCTGGGGGATACGCCCGCCGATAAACTCATCTTT CACNSLGDTPADKLIF
15 TRDJ1 TRDV2 few TRDD3 TGTGCCTGTGACGTTCTGGGGGATCACACCGATAAACTCATCTTT CACDVLGDHTDKLIF
19 TRDJ1 TRDV2 few TRDD3 TGTGCCTGTGACACGGTGGGTACTGGGGGATACCAGAGCACCGATAAACTCATCTTT CACDTVGTGGYQSTDKLIF
14 TRDJ2 TRDV2 . . TGTGCCTGTGACCCTCTAGCAGGTCCAGCACAACTCTTCTTT CACDPLAGPAQLFF
20 TRDJ1 TRDV2 . TRDD3 TGTGCCTGTGACACCCTCACAACCACGAAGGGGATAGTGGACACCGATAAACTCATCTTT CACDTLTTTKGIVDTDKLIF
17 TRDJ1 TRAV29/DV5 . . TGTGCGGCGACCCCCTCTTCCTACGCTGGGGGCACCGATAAACTCATCTTT CAATPSSYAGGTDKLIF
19 TRDJ1 TRDV2 . TRDD3 TGTGCCTGTGACACCGTTCTGGGGGGACGTCTAACGTACACCGATAAACTCATCTTT CACDTVLGGRLTYTDKLIF
16 TRDJ1 TRDV2 . TRDD3 TGTGCCTGTGACGGGTTACTGGGGGAGTACACCGATAAACTCATCTTT CACDGLLGEYTDKLIF
19 TRDJ1 TRDV2 few TRDD3 TGTGCCTGTGACCTCATCTCCCGTACTGGTGGGGGATACACCGATAAACTCATCTTT CACDLISRTGGGYTDKLIF
18 TRDJ1 TRDV2 . TRDD3 TGTGCCTGTGACACCCTTACTGGGGGGTACGCGAACACCGATAAACTCATCTTT CACDTLTGGYANTDKLIF
19 TRDJ1 TRDV2 . . TGTGCCTGTGACACCCTTACTGGGTTAAAACCCCGGCGGACCGATAACCTCATCTTT CACDTLTGLKPRRTDNLIF
13 TRDJ1 TRDV3 . . TGTGCCTTGGAACCTAGATGCACCGATAAACTCATCTTT CALEPRCTDKLIF
16 TRDJ1 TRDV2 . TRDD3 TGTGCCTGTGAGAGACTGGGGGACGCGTACACCGATAAACTCATCTTT CACERLGDAYTDKLIF
19 TRDJ1 TRDV2 . TRDD3 TGTGCCTGTGACACCGTCTCCTACCCGGTACTGGGGGACACCGATAAACTCATCTTT CACDTVSYPVLGDTDKLIF
18 TRDJ1 TRDV2 . TRDD3 TGTGCCTGTGACACCCTCCATACTGGGGGATCCTACACCGATAAACTCACCTTT CACDTLHTGGSYTDKLTF
15 TRDJ1 TRDV2 large . TGTGCCTGTGACAGGGTAGGAGGTCTTACCGATAAACTCATCTTT CACDRVGGLTDKLIF
19 TRDJ1 TRDV2 few . TGTGCCTGTGACACACTTCCTACGGTACTGGGGGTCGAGATCGATAAACTCATCTTT CACDTLPTVLGVEIDKLIF
18 TRDJ2 TRDV2 . TRDD3 TGTGCCTGTGACCCCCTCTCAACTGGGGGATATAGGACAGCACAACTCTTCTTT CACDPLSTGGYRTAQLFF
23 TRDJ1 TRDV1 . TRDD3 TGTGCTCTTGGGGAACCTACCTTCCTAGACCCCCTGACTGGGGGATACGCGTGTAATAAACTCATCTTT CALGEPTFLDPLTGGYACNKLIF
18 TRDJ1 TRDV2 few TRDD3 TGTGCCTGTGACACGGGAAACCTGGGGGACCCCCGGCCCGATAAACTCATCTTT CACDTGNLGDPRPDKLIF
14 TRDJ1 TRDV2 few . TGTGCCTGTGACCTTCTTCCCAACACCGATAAACTCATCTTT CACDLLPNTDKLIF
19 TRDJ1 TRDV2 . . TGTGCCTGTGACACTTTGAGAGGGTCGGGAAGGAGCCTCACCGATAACCTCATCTTT CACDTLRGSGRSLTDNLIF
17 TRDJ1 TRDV2 once TRDD3 TGTGCCTGTGACTCGCTGGGGGACACCTCTTACACCGATAAACTCATCTTT CACDSLGDTSYTDKLIF
16 TRDJ1 TRDV2 few TRDD3 TGTGCCTGTGATGAACTGGGGGGGAGTAACACCGATAAACTCATCTTT CACDELGGSNTDKLIF
25 TRDJ1 TRDV1 . TRDD2 TGTGCTCTTGGGGATATCACCTTCCTACGTGAAAGGGGGAAAGCTCGGTCCTTTGACACCGATAAACTCATCTTT CALGDITFLRERGKARSFDTDKLIF
16 TRDJ1 TRDV2 . TRDD3 TGTGCCTGTGACCCAATGCCCCTGGGGGATACCGATAAACTCATCTTT CACDPMPLGDTDKLIF
17 TRDJ1 TRDV2 large TRDD3 TGTGCCTGTGACTCGCTGGGGGACGTTTCGTACACCGATAAACTCATCTTT CACDSLGDVSYTDKLIF
18 TRDJ3 TRDV2 . TRDD3 TGTGCCTGTGACTCCGTACTGGGGGATACTGGGGACACCCGACAGATGTTTTTC CACDSVLGDTGDTRQMFF
14 TRDJ1 TRDV2 large . TGTGCCTGTGACACCGTGGAGTACACCGATAAACTCATCTTT CACDTVEYTDKLIF
20 TRDJ1 TRDV2 . TRDD3 TGTGCCTGTGACGCCGTGCTGGGGGATACCGACACCCAGTACACCGATAAACTCATCTTT CACDAVLGDTDTQYTDKLIF
20 TRDJ1 TRDV2 once TRDD3 TGTGCCTGTGACACCGTGCTTAGGCTGGGGGATAGAGGTTACACCGATAAACTCATCTTT CACDTVLRLGDRGYTDKLIF
19 TRDJ1 TRDV2 . TRDD3 TGTGCCTGCAATGCTACTTACTGGGGGATATCCTTGTACACCGATAAACTCATCTTT CACNATYWGISLYTDKLIF
19 TRDJ1 TRDV2 . TRDD3 TGTGCCTGTGACCATGTACTGGGGGACCCCAACCAAAACACCGATAAACTCATCTTT CACDHVLGDPNQNTDKLIF
18 TRDJ1 TRDV2 . . TGTGCCTGTGACACCGTTAGCATTAGGGGGAGCGACACCGATAAACTCATCTTT CACDTVSIRGSDTDKLIF
16 TRDJ1 TRDV1 once TRDD3 TGTGCTCTTGAGCGGGGGATAAAAAAACTTACCGATAAACTCATCTTT CALERGIKKLTDKLIF
22 TRDJ1 TRDV2 . TRDD3 TGTGCCTGTGACACCGTCTCCTCCCCGGGACTGGGGGATAACCCTTACACCTATAAACTCATCTTT CACDTVSSPGLGDNPYTYKLIF
17 TRDJ1 TRDV2 . . TGTGCCTGTGACACCGTGGGTCCTACCTCCCCCACCGATAAACTCATCTTT CACDTVGPTSPTDKLIF